This record concerns one T cell receptor beta chain sequence. This record belongs to a study of T cells after somatic rescue of genetic block. The protocol was immunoSEQ multiplex PCR, while the TCRdb copy is restricted to in-frame clones and leaves out a portion. The sample carries around 67,000 clones, 90% to 95% recorded once. Germline V gives CDR1 MGHRA, CDR2 YSYEKL. There are 16 residues in the CDR3. V was trimmed by 1 base and J by 5 bases, leaving 18 bases between them. The TCR comes from a middle-aged man. Sequencing was performed on peripheral blood mononuclear cells (PBMCs). The V call is TRBV4-1, the J call TRBJ2-7; no clear D. CDR3 in DNA: TGCGCCAGCAGCCAAGGGATGGCTCGTCCTTATGACGAGCAGTACTTC. Translated: CASSQGMARPYDEQYF.